The rows below give T cell receptor beta chains drawn from one sample of a study of blood T cells in healthy people across ages. TCRdb redid the calling of the 5' RACE reads with MiXCR, one entry per CDR3 protein. The sample includes 1.8 million or so distinct CDR3 sequences, about 39% seen only once; the top ten take 20% to 25%. Sequenced input: blood. All receptors derive from a human donor in good health. Each CDR3 is given with its conserved first and last residue. D genes are given only for firm matches. A row's size may be missing; if present it is once, few, many or a size class.

D	V	size	J	CDR3	DNA
NA	TRBV29-1	NA	TRBJ2-4	CSVDDLPQGPCQGYF	TGCAGCGTTGATGACCTCCCACAGGGACCGTGCCAGGGGTACTTC
NA	TRBV18	NA	TRBJ1-5	CASSPGAARERPQHF	TGTGCCAGCTCACCAGGAGCAGCCCGTGAGCGGCCCCAGCATTTT
NA	TRBV20-1	few	TRBJ1-1	CSAPPPGRRNTEAFF	TGCAGTGCTCCTCCTCCGGGACGGAGGAACACTGAAGCTTTCTTT
TRBD1	TRBV29-1	few	TRBJ1-1	CSVALTGASGTEAFF	TGCAGCGTGGCCCTTACAGGGGCTTCGGGGACTGAAGCTTTCTTT
TRBD2	TRBV2	NA	TRBJ2-7	CASSAEALVAGEMGHEQYF	TGTGCCAGCAGTGCAGAAGCCCTAGTAGCGGGGGAAATGGGTCACGAGCAGTACTTC
NA	TRBV30	few	TRBJ2-7	CAWSYTLPGADEQYF	TGTGCCTGGAGCTATACACTTCCGGGGGCCGACGAGCAGTACTTC
NA	TRBV4-3	NA	TRBJ1-1	CASSQAQGSGNTEAFF	TGCGCCAGCAGCCAAGCCCAGGGGAGTGGGAACACTGAAGCTTTCTTT
NA	TRBV29-1	NA	TRBJ1-1	CSVEEGSGTEAFF	TGCAGCGTTGAAGAGGGGTCGGGGACTGAAGCTTTCTTT
NA	TRBV15	few	TRBJ1-2	CATSSDRTDWGYTF	TGTGCCACCAGCAGCGACCGGACAGACTGGGGCTACACCTTC
NA	TRBV12-3/TRBV12-4	many	TRBJ2-7	CASSLSRSYEQYF	TGTGCCAGCAGTTTATCCAGGTCCTACGAGCAGTACTTC
NA	TRBV7-3	NA	TRBJ1-2	CASNEGRSNYGYTF	TGTGCCAGCAATGAGGGGCGGAGTAACTATGGCTACACCTTC
NA	TRBV5-1	NA	TRBJ1-4	CASSSLRDNEKLFF	TGCGCCAGCAGCTCACTTAGAGATAATGAAAAACTGTTTTTT
TRBD2	TRBV4-3	NA	TRBJ2-7	CASSQGTGGPSYEQYF	TGCGCCAGCAGCCAAGGCACGGGGGGGCCCTCCTACGAGCAGTACTTC
NA	TRBV20-1	few	TRBJ2-5	CSAARPWGGETQYF	TGCAGTGCTGCACGACCCTGGGGGGGCGAGACCCAGTACTTC
NA	TRBV9	NA	TRBJ2-5	CASSVELGAPYQETQYF	TGTGCCAGCAGCGTAGAGCTGGGGGCCCCGTACCAAGAGACCCAGTACTTC
NA	TRBV9	NA	TRBJ1-1	CASSVGVRVTEAFF	TGTGCCAGCAGCGTAGGTGTGAGGGTCACTGAAGCTTTCTTT
NA	TRBV4-3	NA	TRBJ1-3	CASSHGSGSGNTIYF	TGCGCCAGCAGCCATGGTTCGGGGTCCGGAAACACCATATATTTT
TRBD2	TRBV20-1	NA	TRBJ2-7	CSARVPPTSGGFYEQYF	TGCAGTGCTAGAGTTCCCCCGACTAGCGGTGGATTCTACGAGCAGTACTTC
TRBD2	TRBV29-1	NA	TRBJ2-2	CSVEDWREGSAGIGELFF	TGCAGCGTTGAAGATTGGAGGGAGGGAAGTGCCGGGATCGGGGAGCTGTTTTTT
TRBD1	TRBV7-2	NA	TRBJ2-7	CASSSEGTGPYEQYF	TGTGCCAGCAGCTCCGAGGGGACAGGTCCCTACGAGCAGTACTTC
NA	TRBV6-2/TRBV6-3	NA	TRBJ1-6	CASVLRGFSPLHF	TGTGCCAGCGTACTTAGGGGATTCTCACCCCTCCACTTT
NA	TRBV6-6	once	TRBJ1-4	CASGPPGTLVNEKRFF	TGTGCCAGCGGTCCACCTGGGACACTTGTTAATGAAAAACGGTTTTTT
NA	TRBV11-2	NA	TRBJ2-7	CASSVTYERYF	TGTGCCAGCAGCGTCACCTACGAGCGGTACTTC
TRBD1	TRBV6-1	NA	TRBJ2-7	CASSARTGGVYEQYF	TGTGCCAGCAGTGCGCGGACAGGAGGCGTCTACGAGCAGTACTTC
NA	TRBV5-1	few	TRBJ2-1	CASSLGQVSSYNEQFF	TGCGCCAGCAGTCTGGGGCAGGTCAGCTCCTACAATGAGCAGTTCTTC
TRBD2	TRBV19	NA	TRBJ2-5	CASSLAGVVETQYF	TGTGCCAGTTCTTTGGCGGGGGTGGTAGAGACCCAGTACTTC
TRBD2	TRBV7-3	NA	TRBJ2-1	CASSPGLAGGVDEQFF	TGTGCCAGCAGCCCGGGACTAGCGGGGGGCGTTGATGAGCAGTTCTTC
TRBD2	TRBV5-1	few	TRBJ2-3	CASSFLTSGDTQYF	TGCGCCAGCAGCTTCTTGACTAGCGGAGATACGCAGTATTTT
NA	TRBV6-2/TRBV6-3	NA	TRBJ2-1	CASGSAPLYNEQFF	TGTGCCAGCGGTAGCGCGCCTTTATACAATGAGCAGTTCTTC
TRBD1	TRBV7-9	NA	TRBJ1-5	CASSSTDRAGQPQHF	TGTGCCAGCAGCTCGACGGACAGGGCAGGTCAGCCCCAGCATTTT
TRBD1	TRBV6-2/TRBV6-3	NA	TRBJ2-1	CASSLQGVQYNEQFF	TGTGCCAGCAGTCTTCAGGGGGTCCAATACAATGAGCAGTTCTTC
NA	TRBV12-3/TRBV12-4	NA	TRBJ1-1	CASSPLLAGTVTEAFF	TGTGCCAGCAGTCCTCTCCTGGCCGGGACCGTCACTGAAGCTTTCTTT
NA	TRBV24-1	few	TRBJ1-2	CATSPPGLNYGYTF	TGTGCCACCAGTCCCCCGGGCCTCAACTATGGCTACACCTTC
NA	TRBV29-1	NA	TRBJ1-2	CSVEEGDTPNYGYTF	TGCAGCGTTGAAGAAGGAGACACCCCTAACTATGGCTACACCTTC
NA	TRBV5-1	few	TRBJ1-2	CASSLEGTYYGYTF	TGCGCCAGCAGCTTGGAGGGGACGTACTATGGCTACACCTTC
TRBD2	TRBV7-9	NA	TRBJ2-1	CASMRTGGNWDEQFF	TGTGCCAGCATGCGAACGGGGGGGAATTGGGATGAGCAGTTCTTC
NA	TRBV12-3/TRBV12-4	once	TRBJ2-3	CASSWKGPDAQYF	TGTGCCAGCAGTTGGAAGGGACCAGATGCGCAGTATTTT